These 14 T cell receptor beta chains share one sample of origin, sequenced in a study of blood T cells in healthy people across ages. Next came a second PCR, run for about 6 to 12 cycles, which used a sample-barcoded 5' primer along with a J-beta primer mix. TCRdb ran MiXCR on the 5' RACE reads and lists one entry per CDR3 protein. The data contain nearly 1 million distinct CDR3 sequences, about 53% of them seen just once; the ten biggest clones take up about 21%. Sequencing was carried out using blood. These receptors were collected from a woman in her sixties or seventies in good health.

The rearrangement uses TRBV27 and TRBJ1-6; D ambiguous. The germline gives CDR1 MNHEY, CDR2 SMNVEV (reference sequence). This CDR3 has 15 amino acids. V lost 2 bases, J lost 8 bases, and 13 bases lay in between. CDR3: CASSLAGIRDSPLHF. In DNA, the CDR3 is TGTGCCAGCAGTTTAGCGGGTATTCGGGATTCACCCCTCCACTTT.

This clonotype was recorded a few times. The gene calls are TRBV29-1 and TRBJ2-7, with a possible D match to TRBD2 (7 bases). Germline assignment: CDR1 SQVTM and CDR2 ANQGSEA. V dropped 3 bases and J dropped 2 bases, with 14 bases sitting between them. This CDR3 is built from 14 residues. The CDR3 spells CSVDAGASPYEQYF. CDR3 sequence (DNA): TGCAGCGTTGACGCGGGGGCGTCCCCCTACGAGCAGTACTTC.

This chain links TRBV9 with TRBJ2-6, with D possibly being TRBD1 (6 bases). CDR3 size: 19 residues. Germline V gene lookup returns CDR1 SGDLS and CDR2 YYNGEE. Trimming took 4 bases from V and 0 from J, leaving 20 bases between them. CDR3 amino acids: CASSPFPGHMFSGANVLTF. The CDR3 region has the DNA TGTGCCAGCAGCCCTTTTCCGGGACACATGTTCTCTGGGGCCAACGTCCTGACTTTC.

This clonotype was counted once. One end of the junction does not line up with germline, which may come from a read error. The V gene is TRBV7-9, the J gene TRBJ2-1, with 7 bases identical to TRBD1. CDR1 SEHNR and CDR2 FQNEAQ come from the germline V gene (reference sequence). This CDR3 is 15 amino acids long. The CDR3 sequence: CASSLVEGAFTERFF. The CDR3 DNA is TGTGCCAGCAGCTTAGTCGAGGGGGCGTTTACTGAGCGGTTCTTC. The full variable domain, completed using reference TRBV7-9 and TRBJ2-1, is DTGVSQNPRHKITKRGQNVTFRCDPISEHNRLYWYRQTLGQGPEFLTYFQNEAQLEKSRLLSDRFSAERPKGSFSTLEIQRTEQGDSAMYLCASSLVEGAFTERFFGPGTRLTVL.

The rearrangement links TRBV25-1 to TRBJ2-3; D could derive from TRBD1 or TRBD2 (6 bases each). The CDR3 covers 14 residues. CDR1 and CDR2 (germline): MGHDK, SYGVNS. Deletions cut 5 bases from V and 5 bases from J, with 14 bases between. The CDR3 bases are TGTGCCAGCAGTAGGGGGGAAGCCGGAGATACGCAGTATTTT. As protein: CASSRGEAGDTQYF.

This chain joins TRBV29-1 and TRBJ2-1; D not resolved. The CDR3 runs 15 residues. Per the germline V gene, CDR1 is SQVTM and CDR2 is ANQGSEA. Between the trimmed V and J ends, which lost 0 bases and 0 bases, there was a span of 9 bases. The chain's CDR3 is CSVEDSSGSYNEQFF. The CDR3 DNA follows: TGCAGCGTTGAAGATTCTTCAGGCTCCTACAATGAGCAGTTCTTC.

The chain has TRBV29-1 and TRBJ1-1, with D perhaps matching TRBD1 (5 bases). V was shortened by 7 bases and J by 3 bases, with 18 bases between the two germline ends. CDR1 and CDR2 (germline): SQVTM, ANQGSEA. This CDR3 region has 14 residues. CDR3 protein: CSARAGEGDTEAFF. CDR3 sequence (DNA): TGCAGCGCCAGAGCGGGGGAAGGGGACACTGAAGCTTTCTTT. Full variable domain (missing parts from reference TRBV29-1 and TRBJ1-1): SAVISQKPSRDICQRGTSLTIQCQVDSQVTMMFWYRQQPGQSLTLIATANQGSEATYESGFVIDKFPISRPNLTFSTLTVSNMSPEDSSIYLCSARAGEGDTEAFFGQGTRLTVV.

This clonotype appeared a few times. The chain uses TRBV12-3 or TRBV12-4 and TRBJ2-6; D perhaps matches TRBD1 (5 bases). This CDR3 has 16 amino acids. The germline V and J ends were trimmed by 3 bases and 4 bases, with 13 bases remaining between them. CDR3 nucleotide sequence: TGTGCCAGCAGTTTGATAGGGGCAAGGGGGGCCAACGTCCTGACTTTC. Translation gives CASSLIGARGANVLTF.

This clonotype was picked up a small number of times. The DNA of the CDR3 is TGTGCCATCAGTGAGATCCCGTCAGATACGCAGTATTTT. This codes for CAISEIPSDTQYF. The V and J genes are TRBV10-3 and TRBJ2-3; no reliable D call. The CDR3 contains 13 residues. Trimming shortened V by 2 bases and J by 4 bases, and 7 bases separated the two germline ends. Germline V gene sequence: CDR1 ENHRY, CDR2 SYGVKD.

J is TRBJ2-7 and V is TRBV20-1; D might be TRBD2 (6 bases). CDR3 length: 11 amino acids. Germline CDR1 is DFQATT and CDR2 is SNEGSKA (reference sequence). CDR3 bases: TGCACCGCGCGGGGTATGGACGAGCAGTACTTC. This translates into CTARGMDEQYF.

The chain recombines TRBV6-5 with TRBJ2-7, with 9 positions matching TRBD1. The CDR3 extends over 14 amino acids. Looked up from germline, CDR1 is MNHEY and CDR2 is SVGAGI. The trim removed 7 bases at V and 7 bases at J, leaving 11 bases unmatched. The CDR3 bases are TGTGCCAGCACCTCTACTGGGACAGGGAATGAGCAGTACTTC. This codes for CASTSTGTGNEQYF.

The chain recombines TRBV3-1 with TRBJ2-6; TRBD1 matches at 8 bases. The CDR3 contains 16 residues. V lost 9 bases and J lost 1; bases outside the gene matches: 8. CDR1 is LGHDT, CDR2 YNNKEL, per germline (reference sequence). For the CDR3, the DNA is TGTGCCAGTGAGGACAGGGCCAGATCTGGGGCCAACGTCCTGACTTTC. It specifies CASEDRARSGANVLTF.

V usage is TRBV21-1 and J usage is TRBJ2-1; no DNA check was done on the table's D call, TRBD1. TRBV21-1 is a pseudogene. There are 21 residues in the CDR3. The CDR3 sequence is CASSNVTYGTGGLRSYNEQFF. The CDR3 DNA reads TGTGCCAGCAGCAATGTCACTTATGGGACAGGGGGCTTACGGTCCTACAATGAGCAGTTCTTC.

The chain combines TRBV10-3 with TRBJ1-6; no reliable D call. The CDR3 spans 14 residues. Trimming shortened V by 5 bases and J by 7 bases, and 12 bases separated the two germline ends. Germline V gene sequence: CDR1 ENHRY, CDR2 SYGVKD. CDR3 sequence: CAISSGELNSPLHF. DNA of the CDR3: TGTGCCATCAGTAGCGGGGAGCTAAATTCACCCCTCCACTTT.